Below are 30 T cell receptor beta chains sequenced from a single sample in a study of shared clonotypes between healthy human individuals (dated by TCRdb to between 2020 and 2021). Library prep was done by the immunoSEQ multiplex PCR assay. TCRdb took over this immuneACCESS table, retaining in-frame rearrangements with V and J assigned. Such tables are incomplete; in checked studies, under half of the missing clones stem from an unresolved V gene, and the remainder is unexplained. Here the sample has hundreds of thousands of clones; about 74% occur a single time. The ten largest account for over 1.5% of the sample. The material sequenced was memory CD4+ T cells sorted from blood. The sample's cell subset or site label, decoded: CD45RA-negative fraction. Receptor source: a woman aged 30 to 39 in good health.

This clone has a handful of counts. The rearrangement links TRBV29-1 to TRBJ2-2; 7 nucleotides align to TRBD1. Per germline, CDR1 SQVTM and CDR2 ANQGSEA. This CDR3 comprises 14 residues. Trimming took 7 bases from V and 3 from J; bases not matched to a gene: 8. The CDR3 here is CSATDRTYTGELFF. The CDR3 nucleotides read TGCAGCGCCACGGACAGGACATACACCGGGGAGCTGTTTTTT.

This clone was observed a few times. DNA of the CDR3: TGTGCCACCTCTCGCGGGTCAGGGGGATCCTACGAGCAGTACTTC. Its translation: CATSRGSGGSYEQYF. V and J are TRBV19 and TRBJ2-7; 7 positions agree with TRBD1. Germline V gene data show CDR1 as LNHDA and CDR2 as SQIVND (reference sequence). V shed 10 bases and J 1 base; nucleotides not matched to a gene: 13. The CDR3 length is 15 residues.

About this clone: The same CDR3 can be traced to other DNA sequences in this sample. This chain joins TRBV6-1 and TRBJ2-2; no definite D call. The V end lost 6 bases, the J end lost 4 bases, and 3 bases lay between the germline ends. Germline V gene data show CDR1 as MNHNS and CDR2 as SASEGT. CDR3 length equals 11 residues. The CDR3 loop is CASSGTGELFF. The CDR3, as DNA: TGTGCCAGCAGCGGCACCGGGGAGCTGTTTTTT.

This chain links TRBV19 with TRBJ2-7; 7 nucleotides line up with TRBD1. V trimming: 10 bases; J trimming: 3 bases; junction bases outside the gene matches: 6. CDR1 and CDR2 (germline): LNHDA, SQIVND (reference sequence). The CDR3 extends over 12 amino acids. The CDR3 is CATRDRRYEQYF. The CDR3, as DNA: TGTGCCACCCGGGACAGACGCTACGAGCAGTACTTC.

The chain joins TRBV7-9 to TRBJ1-1; TRBD1 is a possible D gene (5 bases). Trimming pared 5 bases from V and 11 bases from J, leaving 15 bases between. Germline CDR1 is SEHNR and CDR2 is FQNEAQ (reference sequence). This CDR3 is built from 12 residues. The CDR3 bases are TGTGCCAGCAGCCTGACAGAGGTTCGGGCTTTCTTT. Translation gives CASSLTEVRAFF. Full variable domain (rest looked up from reference TRBV7-9 and TRBJ1-1): DTGVSQNPRHKITKRGQNVTFRCDPISEHNRLYWYRQTLGQGPEFLTYFQNEAQLEKSRLLSDRFSAERPKGSFSTLEIQRTEQGDSAMYLCASSLTEVRAFFGQGTRLTVV.

This clone appeared many times. V is TRBV28 and J is TRBJ1-2, with D possibly being TRBD1 (6 bases). CDR1 is MDHEN, CDR2 SYDVKM, per germline. The CDR3 sequence is 13 residues long. V shed 2 bases and J shed 7 bases, with 11 bases lying between them. The CDR3 sequence: CASSLRGAVGYTF. CDR3 DNA: TGTGCCAGCAGTTTACGGGGGGCAGTTGGCTACACCTTC.

This clone has only a few counts. This chain uses TRBV29-1 with TRBJ2-1, with 9 nucleotides matching TRBD1. CDR1 and CDR2 (germline): SQVTM, ANQGSEA. The CDR3 runs to 12 residues. J was trimmed by 7 bases and V by 7 bases; bases with no gene match: 5. The CDR3 DNA is TGCAGCGGAGACAGGGGGTGGAATGAGCAGTTCTTC. Translating it yields CSGDRGWNEQFF.

The chain employs TRBV7-9 and TRBJ2-1; TRBD2 aligns across 14 bases. Germline V lookup: CDR1 SEHNR, CDR2 FQNEAQ (reference sequence). Trimming removed 1 base from V and 15 bases from J; junction bases left unmatched: 5. This CDR3 has 14 residues. The CDR3, as DNA: TGTGCCAGCAGCTTAGAGGGACTAGCGGGAGATTCGTTCTTC. This codes for CASSLEGLAGDSFF.

V usage is TRBV19 and J usage is TRBJ2-3; a possible D gene is TRBD2 (6 bases). The CDR3 has 13 amino acids. Germline CDR1 and CDR2: LNHDA and SQIVND (reference sequence). V was pared by 7 bases and J by 4 bases, with 12 bases between. CDR3 coding DNA: TGTGCCAGTACCGCGACGGGGGCAGATACGCAGTATTTT. This codes for CASTATGADTQYF.

V usage is TRBV2 and J usage is TRBJ1-2; D gene uncertain. Germline CDR1 and CDR2: SNHLY and FYNNEI. The length of the CDR3 is 16 residues. Trimming pared 0 bases from V and 7 bases from J, leaving 18 bases between. For the CDR3, the DNA is TGTGCCAGCAGTGAAGCGCTTGGGCGGACCCTGGGTGGCTACACCTTC. This translates into CASSEALGRTLGGYTF.

CDR3 DNA: TGTGCCAGCAGTTACTCGTGGACGGCGTCCCGGGAGACCCAGTACTTC. Protein sequence: CASSYSWTASRETQYF. The chain links TRBV6-5 to TRBJ2-5; no definite D call. Germline CDR1 reads MNHEY; CDR2 reads SVGAGI. V was shortened by 0 bases and J by 5 bases, with 16 bases between the two germline ends. CDR3 size: 16 residues.

This clone came up a few times. A read error may produce the germline difference seen at one junction end. The chain employs TRBV7-2 and TRBJ2-7, with 10 nucleotides matching TRBD2. Germline loops: CDR1 SGHTA, CDR2 FQGNSA. The CDR3 runs to 15 residues. In DNA form, the CDR3 reads TGTGCCAGCAGCGTAGCGGGAGGCATCTCCTACGAGCAGTACTTC. Residues: CASSVAGGISYEQYF.

V and J are TRBV19 and TRBJ2-3; D ambiguous. The CDR3 is 15 amino acids. Per germline, CDR1 LNHDA and CDR2 SQIVND (reference sequence). V shed 3 bases and J shed 4 bases, with 14 bases lying between them. CDR3 bases: TGTGCCAGTAGTATTCCCGGAGAAAGGGCAGATACGCAGTATTTT. It is translated as CASSIPGERADTQYF. The whole variable domain, remainder taken from reference TRBV19 and TRBJ2-3, is DGGITQSPKYLFRKEGQNVTLSCEQNLNHDAMYWYRQDPGQGLRLIYYSQIVNDFQKGDIAEGYSVSREKKESFPLTVTSAQKNPTAFYLCASSIPGERADTQYFGPGTRLTVL.

The rearrangement links TRBV6-6 to TRBJ1-3; D is ambiguous. Trimming took off 10 bases at V and 0 bases at J, with 10 bases between the two ends. The CDR3 is 13 residues long. Per the germline V gene, CDR1 is MNHNY and CDR2 is SVGAGI (reference sequence). The DNA of the CDR3 is TGTGCCACCGGCGGTAGCTCTGGAAACACCATATATTTT. Its protein product is CATGGSSGNTIYF.

This chain joins TRBV7-2 and TRBJ2-5; D gene ambiguous. From germline, CDR1 is SGHTA and CDR2 FQGNSA. The V and J ends lost 0 bases and 2 bases respectively, with 16 bases between them. The CDR3 is 17 residues long. CDR3 sequence reads: CASSLAIAAGRQETQYF. CDR3 DNA sequence: TGTGCCAGCAGCTTAGCGATCGCGGCTGGACGGCAAGAGACCCAGTACTTC.

The CDR3 bases are TGCGCCAGCAGCGCCTGGGACTATAATGAAAAACTGTTTTTT. Translation gives CASSAWDYNEKLFF. V and J are TRBV5-1 and TRBJ1-4; D might be TRBD1 (5 bases). This CDR3 is built from 14 residues. The germline CDR1 and CDR2 sequences are SGHRS and YFSETQ. The V and J ends lost 4 bases and 4 bases respectively, with 11 bases between them. The whole variable domain, remainder taken from reference TRBV5-1 and TRBJ1-4, is KAGVTQTPRYLIKTRGQQVTLSCSPISGHRSVSWYQQTPGQGLQFLFEYFSETQRNKGNFPGRFSGRQFSNSRSEMNVSTLELGDSALYLCASSAWDYNEKLFFGSGTQLSVL.

This clone was observed a few times. The chain joins TRBV6-1 to TRBJ2-1, with 7 bases matching TRBD1. Germline V gene sequence: CDR1 MNHNS, CDR2 SASEGT. The ends lost 3 bases at V and 2 bases at J; junction bases unmatched: 4. This CDR3 is 15 amino acids long. CDR3 bases: TGTGCCAGCAGTGAGGAGACAGGGACCTACAATGAGCAGTTCTTC. Amino acids: CASSEETGTYNEQFF.

This sequence joins TRBV2 and TRBJ1-5; TRBD1 might be the D (6 bases). Looked up from germline, CDR1 is SNHLY and CDR2 is FYNNEI. V was clipped by 6 bases and J by 4 bases, with 16 bases between them. This CDR3 contains 15 residues. The CDR3 here is CASRDGTTDNQPQHF. CDR3 DNA: TGTGCCAGCAGGGACGGGACAACTGATAATCAGCCCCAGCATTTT. Variable domain in full (rest from reference TRBV2 and TRBJ1-5): EPEVTQTPSHQVTQMGQEVILRCVPISNHLYFYWYRQILGQKVEFLVSFYNNEISEKSEIFDDQFSVERPDGSNFTLKIRSTKLEDSAMYFCASRDGTTDNQPQHFGDGTRLSIL.

This chain links TRBV6-5 with TRBJ2-5; the D is unclear. The CDR3 runs to 14 residues. The germline CDR1 and CDR2 sequences are MNHEY and SVGAGI. V was clipped by 6 bases and J by 3 bases, with 14 bases between them. The CDR3 region is CASRPTWAEETQYF. In nucleotides, the CDR3 is TGTGCCAGCAGACCAACGTGGGCCGAAGAGACCCAGTACTTC.

The chain employs TRBV25-1 and TRBJ1-1, with 8 bases fitting TRBD1. After removal of 2 bases from V and 3 bases from J, the junction contained 5 bases not matched to a gene. CDR1 and CDR2 (germline): MGHDK, SYGVNS. The CDR3 spans 15 residues. CDR3 DNA: TGTGCCAGCAGTGAACCCGACAGGGGAGACACTGAAGCTTTCTTT. This translates into CASSEPDRGDTEAFF. Looking up the rest from reference TRBV25-1 and TRBJ1-1 gives the full variable domain: EADIYQTPRYLVIGTGKKITLECSQTMGHDKMYWYQQDPGMELHLIHYSYGVNSTEKGDLSSESTVSRIRTEHFPLTLESARPSHTSQYLCASSEPDRGDTEAFFGQGTRLTVV.

The rearrangement joins TRBV21-1 to TRBJ2-2; the D call of TRBD1 is as the table states it, not checked on the DNA. TRBV21-1 is termed a pseudogene. The CDR3 spans 17 residues. The CDR3 region has the DNA TGTGCCAGCAGCAATCAAACCGGGACAGGGTGCACCGGGGAGCTGTTTTTT. This sequence encodes CASSNQTGTGCTGELFF.

This chain links TRBV11-2 with TRBJ2-2, with 9 bases fitting TRBD2. Germline CDR1 is SGHAT and CDR2 is FQNNGV. J gave up 6 bases and V 3 bases, and 5 bases lay outside the gene matches. This CDR3 spans 15 amino acids. DNA for the CDR3: TGTGCCAGCAGCTTCCTGACTAGCGGCGCCGGGGAGCTGTTTTTT. Amino acids: CASSFLTSGAGELFF.

The chain combines TRBV5-4 with TRBJ1-6, with unresolved D. In germline, CDR1 is SGHNT, CDR2 YYREEE (reference sequence). V was shortened by 1 base and J by 8 bases, with 10 bases between the two germline ends. The CDR3 length is 14 residues. CDR3 region: CASSLLQQDSPLHF. CDR3 sequence (DNA): TGTGCCAGCAGCTTGCTTCAGCAAGATTCACCCCTCCACTTT.

The V call is TRBV29-1, the J call TRBJ2-1, with D unclear. The V gene's germline CDR1 is SQVTM and CDR2 ANQGSEA. CDR3 length: 13 residues. With 7 bases removed from V and 0 bases from J, the gap between germline ends came to 10 bases. CDR3 DNA sequence: TGCAGCGGGCTTCGAGGCTCCTACAATGAGCAGTTCTTC. Residues: CSGLRGSYNEQFF.

The chain has TRBV28 and TRBJ1-2, with D possibly TRBD1 on 6 matching bases. Germline V gene lookup returns CDR1 MDHEN and CDR2 SYDVKM. V was cut by 8 bases and J by 8 bases, with 15 bases left in between. The CDR3 loop spans 12 amino acids. Here the CDR3 DNA reads TGTGCCAGCGGGACACGTGGGGAAGGCTACACCTTC. Amino acid sequence: CASGTRGEGYTF.

The sample holds many counts of this clone. The chain carries TRBV10-2 and TRBJ2-3; no firm D call. CDR3 length: 13 residues. Trimming stripped 2 bases from V and 2 bases from J, with 5 bases between. Germline V gives CDR1 WSHSY, CDR2 SAAADI. The CDR3 DNA reads as TGCGCCAGCAGTGAGGCGAACACAGATACGCAGTATTTT. As protein: CASSEANTDTQYF.

This sequence joins TRBV19 and TRBJ1-2, with TRBD1 matching 8 bases. The CDR3 runs 15 residues. Germline CDR1 reads LNHDA; CDR2 reads SQIVND (reference sequence). V shed 6 bases and J 5 bases; nucleotides not matched to a gene: 11. In DNA form, the CDR3 reads TGTGCCAGTAGCTTGATTTCAGGGGGCGCTTATGGCTACACCTTC. Translated, it gives CASSLISGGAYGYTF.

The genes are TRBV30 and TRBJ2-1, with 14 bases identical to TRBD2. This CDR3 spans 14 amino acids. Germline assignment: CDR1 GTSNPN and CDR2 SVGIG (reference sequence). Germline trimming cut 2 bases from V and 8 bases from J; bases unmatched to any gene: 2. The DNA for the CDR3 is TGTGCCTGGAGTAGACTAGCGGGAGGGGATGAGCAGTTCTTC. Translating it yields CAWSRLAGGDEQFF.

This clone was detected ten times or more. The V gene is TRBV13, the J gene TRBJ1-2; tentative D call: TRBD1 (5 bases). The CDR3 has 13 amino acids. Trimming left V 5 bases short and J 8 bases short, with 15 bases between. CDR1 PRHDT and CDR2 FYEKMQ come from the germline V gene (reference sequence). The CDR3 DNA is TGTGCCAGCAGCCCCTACAGGTCTTGGGGCTACACCTTC. It specifies CASSPYRSWGYTF.

In the case of this clone: A read error is possible here, since a much larger clone lies one base away. This same CDR3 is encoded by further DNA sequences in the sample. The chain uses TRBV4-1 and TRBJ1-2; possibly TRBD1 for D (6 bases). The V end lost 1 base, the J end lost 3 bases, and 6 bases lay between the germline ends. The length of the CDR3 is 13 residues. Germline lookup yields CDR1 MGHRA and CDR2 YSYEKL. The CDR3 loop is CASSQGQDYGYTF. The CDR3 DNA reads TGCGCCAGCAGCCAAGGACAGGACTATGGCTACACCTTC.